This TCR beta chain was sequenced in a study of identical twins. Germline V lookup: CDR1 SEHNR, CDR2 FQNEAQ (reference sequence). V gave up 6 bases and J gave up 0 bases, with 8 bases separating them. The CDR3 sequence is 14 residues long. Details on this clonotype: Its antigen is still unknown.

Broader study findings: Out-of-frame alpha sequences shared between twins exhibited an excess of low generation probability.

A single record per CDR3 protein comes from TCRdb applying MiXCR to the 5' RACE reads. The sample has about 1.7 million distinct CDR3 sequences, about 32% seen once. V is TRBV7-9 and J is TRBJ2-2; D unresolved. The material sequenced was cord blood. The TCR comes from a newborn girl in good health. The CDR3 DNA sequence: TGTGCCAGCAGAATCCGGGCGAACACCGGGGAGCTGTTTTTT. It codes for CASRIRANTGELFF.